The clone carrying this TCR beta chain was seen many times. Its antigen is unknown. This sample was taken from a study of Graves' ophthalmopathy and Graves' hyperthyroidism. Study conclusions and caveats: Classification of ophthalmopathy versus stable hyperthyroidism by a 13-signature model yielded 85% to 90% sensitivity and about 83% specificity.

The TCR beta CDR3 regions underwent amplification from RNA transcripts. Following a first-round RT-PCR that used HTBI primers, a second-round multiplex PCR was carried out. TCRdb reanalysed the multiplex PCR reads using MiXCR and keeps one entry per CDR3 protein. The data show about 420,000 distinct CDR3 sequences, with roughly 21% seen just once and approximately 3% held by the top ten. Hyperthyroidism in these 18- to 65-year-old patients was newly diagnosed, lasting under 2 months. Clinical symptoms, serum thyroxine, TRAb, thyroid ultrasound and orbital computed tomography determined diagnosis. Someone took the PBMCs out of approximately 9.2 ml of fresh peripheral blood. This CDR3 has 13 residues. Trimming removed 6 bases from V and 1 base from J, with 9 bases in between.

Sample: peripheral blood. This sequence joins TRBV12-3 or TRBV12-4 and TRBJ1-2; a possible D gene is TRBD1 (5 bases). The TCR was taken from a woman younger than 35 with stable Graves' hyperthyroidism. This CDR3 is CASRSGLNYGYTF. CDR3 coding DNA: TGTGCCAGCAGATCGGGACTTAACTATGGCTACACCTTC.